These 2 T cell receptor beta chains came from one sample sequenced in a study of blood T cell repertoires in COVID-19. Repertoires were generated with immunoSEQ multiplex PCR, while TCRdb's copy carries only in-frame clones and drops some. Of 200,000 to 250,000 clones in the sample, about 93% were seen once. The source material was PBMCs or T cells enriched from blood (not recorded which). The receptor set was obtained from a woman aged 18-29 years who had recovered from COVID-19.

This clone was counted once. The gene calls are TRBV4-3 and TRBJ2-3; 11 bases agree with TRBD2. V dropped 5 bases and J dropped 3; count of bases not matched to a gene: 10. This CDR3 contains 17 residues. CDR1 LGHNA and CDR2 YSLEER come from the germline V gene. The CDR3 bases are TGCGCCAGCAGCGAACGAACTAGCGGGGGAGGAACAGATACGCAGTATTTT. Translation: CASSERTSGGGTDTQYF.

The chain links TRBV7-2 to TRBJ2-5; 7 nucleotides line up with TRBD1. CDR1 is SGHTA and CDR2 is FQGNSA in the germline V gene. Trimming removed 5 bases from V and 0 bases from J; junction bases left unmatched: 9. The CDR3 contains 16 residues. CDR3 protein: CASSLEQGYYQETQYF. The CDR3 DNA reads TGTGCCAGCAGCCTCGAACAGGGGTACTACCAAGAGACCCAGTACTTC.